This T cell receptor beta chain was found in a study of T cell responses to AZD1222 COVID-19 vaccine. Study outcomes and limitations: Repertoires were collected only later (after the peak T cell response had occurred).

The protocol was immunoSEQ multiplex PCR, while the TCRdb copy is restricted to in-frame clones and leaves out a portion. The table shows 100,000 or so clones, with 88% occurring only once. Comments on this clone: Its cognate antigen is unknown.

This sample comprised peripheral blood, obtained on day 0 of AZD1222 vaccination. The TCR sequence derives from an adult in good health.

CDR3 DNA sequence: TGTGCCAGCAGTTACCGCCCGGGCGTAGAACACTATGGCTACACCTTC. Amino acids: CASSYRPGVEHYGYTF. The V and J genes are TRBV6-2 or TRBV6-3 and TRBJ1-2; the D is unclear. This CDR3 is 16 amino acids long. V was trimmed by 2 bases and J by 3 bases, leaving 16 bases between them. CDR1 is MNHEY, CDR2 SVGEGT, per germline.